Below, one T cell receptor (beta chain) is given with its context. A sample-barcoded 5' primer and a J-beta primer mix were used in a second PCR of roughly 6 to 11 cycles. TCRdb recomputed calls from the 5' RACE reads with MiXCR, one row per CDR3 protein. Counted here are roughly 930,000 distinct CDR3 sequences, around 48% occurring once; the ten biggest clones make up over 10%. The CDR3 covers 16 residues. V lost 2 bases to trimming and J lost 1 base; unmatched junction nucleotides: 6. Germline-derived CDR1 and CDR2 are SGHRS and YFSETQ. The data were obtained in a study of blood T cells in healthy people across ages.

The TCR originated in a man younger than 45 in good health. The chain couples TRBV5-1 to TRBJ2-7; 10 bases line up with TRBD1. The sequencing input was blood. This chain's CDR3 is CASSFGQGVGSYEQYF. The CDR3, as DNA: TGCGCCAGCAGCTTCGGACAGGGGGTTGGATCCTACGAGCAGTACTTC.